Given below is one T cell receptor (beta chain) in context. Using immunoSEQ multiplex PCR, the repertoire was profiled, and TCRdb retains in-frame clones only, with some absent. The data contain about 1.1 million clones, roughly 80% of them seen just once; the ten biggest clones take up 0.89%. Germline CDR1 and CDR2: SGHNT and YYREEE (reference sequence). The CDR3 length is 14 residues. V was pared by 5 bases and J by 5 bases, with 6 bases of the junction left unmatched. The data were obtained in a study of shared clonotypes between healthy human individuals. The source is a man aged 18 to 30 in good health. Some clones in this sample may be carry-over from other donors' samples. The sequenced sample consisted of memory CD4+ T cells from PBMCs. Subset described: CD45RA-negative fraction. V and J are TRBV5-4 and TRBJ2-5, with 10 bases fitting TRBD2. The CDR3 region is CASSYKREGETQYF. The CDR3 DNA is TGTGCCAGCAGTTACAAGCGGGAGGGTGAGACCCAGTACTTC.